This T cell receptor (beta chain) was found in a study of blood T cell repertoires in COVID-19. Methods used by the authors: Amplification with reference gene primers provided the estimates of nucleated cell counts. Assay used: immunoSEQ multiplex PCR; TCRdb lists only in-frame clones, some missing. The V and J calls and clone size come from that table; D and trimming were worked out from the DNA. The sample lists some 370,000 clones, roughly 89% occurring once. Trimming removed 2 bases from V and 8 bases from J; junction bases left unmatched: 11. CDR3 length: 17 amino acids. CDR1 and CDR2 from the germline V gene are MNHEY and SVGEGT.

Sequenced material: peripheral blood. The chain uses TRBV6-2 or TRBV6-3 and TRBJ2-3; 12 nucleotides align to TRBD1. The TCR was taken from a man between 18 and 29 years old with active or convalescent COVID-19. Written as DNA, the CDR3 is TGTGCCAGCAGTTACCATGCTGGGACAGGGGGCGCGGGTACGCAGTATTTT. It encodes CASSYHAGTGGAGTQYF.